This record looks at one T cell receptor beta chain sequence and its context. This sample was taken from a study of sequential checkpoint blockade in melanoma. TCRdb's copy holds only in-frame clones and misses some; the assay was immunoSEQ multiplex PCR. The sample records over 10,000 clones, roughly 76% being singletons. Per the germline V gene, CDR1 is SGDLS and CDR2 is YYNGEE. Trimming at V came to 2 bases and at J to 4 bases, leaving 11 bases not matched to a gene. The CDR3 is 17 amino acids. Indicated treatment: randomized to nivolumab then ipilimumab (arm A) or the reverse (arm B). No patient had prior DNA-damaging chemotherapy.

This chain uses TRBV9 with TRBJ2-3, with 9 bases fitting TRBD2. Sample: CD8+ T cells sorted from blood (inferred from file names), taken from a patient given nivolumab and ipilimumab in sequence. The receptor was derived from a human patient with melanoma. Some clones in this sample may be carry-over from other donors' samples. The CDR3: CASSVTGGLARSDTQYF. The DNA for the CDR3 is TGTGCCAGCAGCGTCACGGGGGGACTAGCAAGGTCAGATACGCAGTATTTT.